One sample yielded the 27 T cell receptor beta chains listed below, sequenced in a study of post-analysis software for immune sequencing data. Study-wide findings and caveats: Roughly 5 TRBV segments, TRBV5-6, TRBV5-1 and TRBV20-1 among them, were found more frequent in patients than controls.

The authors incorporated unique molecular identifiers into the TCR beta cDNA libraries. Using its own MiXCR run on the PCR reads, TCRdb lists one record per CDR3 protein. This table has roughly 650,000 distinct CDR3 sequences, roughly three fifths appearing once. These TCRs are of unknown antigen specificity. The sample comprised blood. The receptors stem from a girl aged 2 to 10 with multiple sclerosis.

The V call is TRBV27, the J call TRBJ2-7; tentatively, D is TRBD1 (5 bases). The CDR3 runs 14 residues. Trimming pared 6 bases from V and 2 bases from J, leaving 14 bases between. Germline CDR1 MNHEY, CDR2 SMNVEV (reference sequence). In nucleotides, the CDR3 is TGTGCCAGCAGACCAATAGACAGTCCCTACGAGCAGTACTTC. Its protein product is CASRPIDSPYEQYF.

V is TRBV18 and J is TRBJ2-4; perhaps TRBD1 as D (5 bases). Germline V gives CDR1 KGHSH, CDR2 LQKENI. The CDR3 runs 20 residues. The ends were cut back, 3 bases at V and 6 bases at J, with 30 bases in the middle. CDR3 coding DNA: TGTGCCAGCTCACCTTGCTGCGGCTCCCCCATAGCAGGGTGGGTAAACATTCAGTACTTC. Amino acid sequence: CASSPCCGSPIAGWVNIQYF.

In its sample, this clonotype was seen once. The chain recombines TRBV7-9 with TRBJ1-6; the D is unclear. CDR1 is SEHNR and CDR2 is FQNEAQ in the germline V gene (reference sequence). This CDR3 is 16 amino acids long. The V end was cut by 4 bases, the J end by 1 base, with 11 bases between. The chain's CDR3 is CASSSSWVSYNSPLHF. In nucleotides, the CDR3 is TGTGCCAGCAGCTCTTCATGGGTATCCTATAATTCACCCCTCCACTTT. Drawing the rest from reference TRBV7-9 and TRBJ1-6, the complete variable domain is DTGVSQNPRHKITKRGQNVTFRCDPISEHNRLYWYRQTLGQGPEFLTYFQNEAQLEKSRLLSDRFSAERPKGSFSTLEIQRTEQGDSAMYLCASSSSWVSYNSPLHFGNGTRLTVT.

This sequence joins TRBV12-3 or TRBV12-4 and TRBJ1-2; D is uncertain. The CDR3 extends over 12 amino acids. V was trimmed by 10 bases and J by 7 bases, leaving 16 bases between them. For the CDR3, the DNA is TGTGCCACCTCAACGGATATCGGTGGCTACACCTTC. Amino acids: CATSTDIGGYTF.

The J gene is TRBJ1-5, the V gene TRBV5-1, with D hard to call. Germline V gives CDR1 SGHRS, CDR2 YFSETQ. Trimming cost V 0 bases and J 4 bases, with 5 bases left between them. The CDR3 sequence is 13 residues long. CDR3 DNA sequence: TGCGCCAGCAGCTTGGAAGAGAATCAGCCCCAGCATTTT. The encoded protein is CASSLEENQPQHF.

The chain uses TRBV20-1 and TRBJ1-1; no clear D. The CDR3 spans 15 residues. Germline V gene sequence: CDR1 DFQATT, CDR2 SNEGSKA (reference sequence). Trimming removed 0 bases at V and 1 base at J, with 12 bases between. The CDR3 here is CSARDNGLGNTEAFF. In DNA, the CDR3 is TGCAGTGCTAGAGATAACGGCCTCGGGAACACTGAAGCTTTCTTT.

V gene TRBV20-1 combines with J gene TRBJ2-7; possibly TRBD1 for D (6 bases). V lost 5 bases and J 3 bases, leaving 11 bases between the germline ends. CDR1 and CDR2 (germline): DFQATT, SNEGSKA (reference sequence). CDR3 length: 12 amino acids. The CDR3 loop is CSAVTGHYEQYF. In nucleotides, the CDR3 is TGCAGTGCTGTGACAGGTCACTACGAGCAGTACTTC.

The chain is built from TRBV5-1 and TRBJ2-7; maybe TRBD2 (5 bases). Germline values: CDR1 SGHRS, CDR2 YFSETQ. This CDR3 is 11 amino acids long. V lost 8 bases and J 7 bases, leaving 13 bases between the germline ends. CDR3 coding DNA: TGCGCCAGTCGTGGCCGGAGGGAGCAGTACTTC. It is translated as CASRGRREQYF.

This chain uses TRBV12-3 or TRBV12-4 with TRBJ1-1; 9 nucleotides line up with TRBD1. The V segment lost 7 bases and the J segment 5 bases; nucleotides outside the gene matches: 5. The CDR3 is 13 residues long. The CDR3 protein is CASIDRGGTEAFF. The CDR3 DNA follows: TGTGCCAGCATTGACAGGGGGGGGACTGAAGCTTTCTTT.

This clonotype has a handful of counts. The chain is built from TRBV28 and TRBJ1-1; D gene ambiguous. CDR3 length equals 12 residues. The germline V gene encodes CDR1 MDHEN and CDR2 SYDVKM. V lost 3 bases, J lost 11 bases, and 13 bases lay in between. The CDR3 sequence: CASSFDPGRAFF. CDR3 sequence (DNA): TGTGCCAGCAGTTTCGACCCCGGGAGGGCTTTCTTT.

V usage is TRBV6-6 and J usage is TRBJ2-4, with D hard to call. V shed 2 bases and J shed 0 bases, with 11 bases lying between them. Germline V lookup: CDR1 MNHNY, CDR2 SVGAGI (reference sequence). CDR3 size: 16 residues. CDR3 in amino acids: CASSYTYDLAKNIQYF. CDR3 coding DNA: TGTGCCAGCAGTTACACCTACGACCTAGCCAAAAACATTCAGTACTTC.

DNA of the CDR3: TGCAGTGCTAGGGACCTCCCCGGGACTAGCGCTTCTCCCTACAATGAGCAGTTCTTC. It codes for CSARDLPGTSASPYNEQFF. The chain uses TRBV20-1 and TRBJ2-1; 10 bases line up with TRBD2. The V gene end was trimmed by 3 bases and the J gene end by 2 bases; junction bases not matched to a gene: 16. This CDR3 has 19 residues. The germline V gene has CDR1 DFQATT and CDR2 SNEGSKA (reference sequence).

V gene TRBV11-2 combines with J gene TRBJ2-1; the match to TRBD1 covers 9 bases. The V gene end was trimmed by 7 bases and the J gene end by 9 bases; junction bases not matched to a gene: 19. Germline CDR1 is SGHAT and CDR2 is FQNNGV. The CDR3 consists of 17 residues. DNA of the CDR3: TGTGCCAGCACCCTATCCCCATTCGGGACAGGGACCAGTGAGCAGTTCTTC. Amino acid sequence: CASTLSPFGTGTSEQFF.

On this clonotype itself: Germline and junction disagree at one end, which may indicate a read error. The chain recombines TRBV29-1 with TRBJ2-4, with D perhaps TRBD1 or TRBD2 (6 bases each). From germline, CDR1 is SQVTM and CDR2 ANQGSEA. This CDR3 contains 12 residues. The CDR3 DNA reads TGCAGCATTGACGGAGGAGGGGGCATTCAGTACTTC. Translated, it gives CSIDGGGGIQYF.

The chain uses TRBV5-1 and TRBJ1-1; 7 bases are shared with TRBD1. This CDR3 has 14 amino acids. V gave up 2 bases and J gave up 6 bases; unmatched junction bases: 7. Germline V CDR1 and CDR2: SGHRS, YFSETQ. CDR3 coding DNA: TGCGCCAGCAGCTTCCAGGGGGGCGGACCTGAAGCTTTCTTT. As protein: CASSFQGGGPEAFF.

This chain joins TRBV7-9 and TRBJ2-3; 8 nucleotides align to TRBD1. Germline loops: CDR1 SEHNR, CDR2 FQNEAQ (reference sequence). V lost 6 bases to trimming and J lost 3 bases; unmatched junction nucleotides: 8. There are 15 residues in the CDR3. DNA of the CDR3: TGTGCCAGCAGGTCAGGGCAGGGGGCGACAGATACGCAGTATTTT. Protein product: CASRSGQGATDTQYF. Complete variable domain (other parts from reference TRBV7-9 and TRBJ2-3): DTGVSQNPRHKITKRGQNVTFRCDPISEHNRLYWYRQTLGQGPEFLTYFQNEAQLEKSRLLSDRFSAERPKGSFSTLEIQRTEQGDSAMYLCASRSGQGATDTQYFGPGTRLTVL.

This clonotype was counted only a few times. The rearrangement uses TRBV20-1 and TRBJ2-1; the D is unclear. The J call may be mistaken, given a closer DNA end match to TRBJ2-7. Germline V gives CDR1 DFQATT, CDR2 SNEGSKA (reference sequence). The CDR3 is made up of 15 amino acids. CDR3 residues: CSARGVLSETYEQYF. Here the CDR3 DNA reads TGCAGTGCTAGAGGAGTATTGAGTGAGACCTACGAGCAGTACTTC.

The chain has TRBV12-3 or TRBV12-4 and TRBJ1-2, with D hard to call. The CDR3 runs to 12 residues. Trimming removed 6 bases from V and 8 bases from J, with 13 bases in between. This chain's CDR3 is CASSRTPRGYTF. For the CDR3, the DNA is TGTGCCAGCAGCCGGACCCCGAGGGGCTACACCTTC.

The V gene is TRBV10-3, the J gene TRBJ2-5, with D perhaps TRBD1 (6 bases). Near its end, the DNA agrees better with TRBJ2-7, so the J call may be wrong. This CDR3 spans 13 amino acids. Germline CDR1 ENHRY, CDR2 SYGVKD. For the CDR3, the DNA is TGTGCCATCAGTGAGCACAGGGTCGACGAGCAGTACTTC. This translates into CAISEHRVDEQYF.

The chain carries TRBV10-2 and TRBJ2-1; D is unresolved. The V end lost 2 bases, the J end lost 8 bases, and 16 bases lay between the germline ends. The CDR3 is 15 amino acids. Germline CDR1 and CDR2: WSHSY and SAAADI. The CDR3 coding sequence is TGCGCCAGCAGTGAGCCCGTACTTGGACCCGATGAGCAGTTCTTC. Its translation is CASSEPVLGPDEQFF.

J is TRBJ2-5 and V is TRBV6-6; 7 bases map to TRBD1. V lost 5 bases and J lost 4; bases outside the gene matches: 10. This CDR3 spans 15 amino acids. Germline V CDR1 and CDR2: MNHNY, SVGAGI (reference sequence). CDR3 coding DNA: TGTGCCAGCAGTCTACTAGACAGGGTCGGAGAGACCCAGTACTTC. Protein: CASSLLDRVGETQYF.

This chain uses TRBV10-3 with TRBJ2-5; 10 bases align to TRBD2. The CDR3 is 14 amino acids. In germline, CDR1 is ENHRY, CDR2 SYGVKD. The J segment lost 0 bases and the V segment lost 6 bases, leaving 1 base of the junction unmatched. The CDR3 bases are TGTGCCATCAGGGGGACTAGCGACCAAGAGACCCAGTACTTC. Translating it yields CAIRGTSDQETQYF.

The chain recombines TRBV12-3 or TRBV12-4 with TRBJ2-1; 7 bases agree with TRBD2. The CDR3 runs 15 residues. Losses at the gene ends were 7 bases for V and 7 bases for J; bases not matched to a gene: 13. In DNA, the CDR3 is TGTGCCAGCATGGGCCCGTGGCGGGAGCGGAATGAGCAGTTCTTC. Its translation is CASMGPWRERNEQFF.

This chain links TRBV2 with TRBJ1-1; 7 positions match TRBD1. Germline trimming cut 6 bases from V and 0 bases from J; bases unmatched to any gene: 13. CDR1 and CDR2 from the germline V gene are SNHLY and FYNNEI. The CDR3 has 17 residues. CDR3 residues: CASSATGVGGMNTEAFF. CDR3 sequence (DNA): TGTGCCAGCAGCGCTACAGGGGTAGGGGGCATGAACACTGAAGCTTTCTTT.

Worth noting for this clonotype: Germline is not matched at one junction end, which may reflect a read error. V is TRBV9 and J is TRBJ2-5, with D uncertain. CDR3 size: 15 residues. In germline, CDR1 is SGDLS, CDR2 YYNGEE. CDR3 protein: CASNVSALEQETQYF. CDR3 coding DNA: TGTGCCAGCAACGTATCGGCCCTAGAACAAGAGACCCAGTACTTC.

The chain joins TRBV10-3 to TRBJ2-1; 8 positions agree with TRBD2. The germline V gene has CDR1 ENHRY and CDR2 SYGVKD. V shed 6 bases and J 12 bases; nucleotides not matched to a gene: 19. The CDR3 has 16 amino acids. The CDR3 region is CAISAGLAGGGRGQFF. The CDR3 DNA reads as TGTGCCATCAGCGCCGGACTGGCGGGGGGTGGGAGAGGGCAGTTCTTC.

The gene calls are TRBV6-5 and TRBJ1-6; no firm D call. V lost 6 bases and J 11 bases, leaving 14 bases between the germline ends. CDR3 length: 13 residues. The germline V gene encodes CDR1 MNHEY and CDR2 SVGAGI. The CDR3 spells CASRHPKRAPLHF. The CDR3 DNA sequence: TGTGCCAGCAGACACCCTAAACGGGCACCCCTCCACTTT.